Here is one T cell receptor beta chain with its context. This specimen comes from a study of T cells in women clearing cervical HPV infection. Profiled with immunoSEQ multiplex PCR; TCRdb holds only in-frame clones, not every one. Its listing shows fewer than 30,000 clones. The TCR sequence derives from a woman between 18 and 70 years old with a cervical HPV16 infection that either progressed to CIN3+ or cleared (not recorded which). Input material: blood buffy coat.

The sequenced CDR3 bases are TGTGCCAGCAGTTTATTGGGGGGTGGGGATCAGCCC. Translated: CASSLLGGGDQP. The complete CDR3 sequence is CASSLLGGGDQPQHF. The chain is built from TRBV27 and TRBJ1-5; possible D gene TRBD1, 5 bases. The CDR3 end is not reached by the read, which stops 3 residues before it; the germline J gene fills it in. V was trimmed by 1 base and J by 5 bases, leaving 12 bases between them. The CDR3 extends over 15 amino acids. The germline V gene encodes CDR1 MNHEY and CDR2 SMNVEV (reference sequence).